Detailed here is one TCR beta chain. Its antigen is unidentified. Being one base from a much bigger clone, this may be a read error. The CDR3 runs 12 residues. CDR1 SGHTA and CDR2 FQGNSA come from the germline V gene. The source of the sample is a study of blood T cells in healthy people across ages. Notes on the study in general: Higher diversity and more naive CD4+ cells were features of long-lived donors, compared to aged donors.

About 10 milliliters of peripheral blood were drawn from each donor into EDTA-treated tubes. Extraction of total RNA produced a minimum of 5.5 micrograms from each sample. For the second PCR, which ran for about 6 to 12 cycles, a sample-barcoded 5' primer and a J-beta primer mix were used. TCRdb re-derived calls from the 5' RACE reads in MiXCR, one entry per CDR3 protein. The sample includes hundreds of thousands of distinct CDR3 sequences, 29% of them seen just once. Specimen: blood. The chain uses TRBV7-2 and TRBJ1-5, with 8 bases lining up with TRBD1. The TCR originated in a woman over 75 in good health. The CDR3 nucleotides are TGTGCCTGCAGCACAGGGGGGCAGCCCCAGCATTTT. Amino acid sequence: CACSTGGQPQHF.